Below are 26 T cell receptor beta chains sequenced from a single sample in a study of blood T cell repertoires in COVID-19. The data were produced by immunoSEQ multiplex PCR, yet TCRdb's version contains in-frame clones alone and is incomplete. Here the sample spans fewer than 120,000 clones, over 60% being singletons. The sample was peripheral blood. The origin of the receptors is a woman older than 75 with acute or convalescent COVID-19.

The V and J genes are TRBV7-3 and TRBJ1-1, with D perhaps TRBD1 (6 bases). This CDR3 has 14 residues. The V gene's germline CDR1 is SGHTA and CDR2 FQGTGA. V was shortened by 1 base and J by 3 bases, with 9 bases between the two germline ends. Here the CDR3 reads CASSLSSGDTEAFF. The DNA for the CDR3 is TGTGCCAGCAGCTTAAGTTCAGGGGACACTGAAGCTTTCTTT.

The rearrangement joins TRBV2 to TRBJ1-2, with D perhaps TRBD1 (5 bases). V was pared by 7 bases and J by 14 bases, with 26 bases between. Per germline, CDR1 SNHLY and CDR2 FYNNEI. There are 14 residues in the CDR3. The CDR3 DNA follows: TGTGCCAGCACCTCATTGGGATGGACACCCGGGGGGACCTTC. Its translation is CASTSLGWTPGGTF.

In this sample, this clone turned up a few times. V usage is TRBV19 and J usage is TRBJ2-5, with a possible D match to TRBD2 (5 bases). Trimming left V 3 bases short and J 0 bases short, with 11 bases between. Per germline, CDR1 LNHDA and CDR2 SQIVND (reference sequence). The CDR3 is made up of 15 amino acids. The CDR3 protein is CASSIGEYNQETQYF. DNA for the CDR3: TGTGCCAGTAGTATCGGGGAATACAACCAAGAGACCCAGTACTTC.

J is TRBJ1-1 and V is TRBV9, with D tentatively TRBD1 (5 bases). Germline assignment: CDR1 SGDLS and CDR2 YYNGEE. The CDR3 has 14 amino acids. The V and J ends lost 0 bases and 4 bases respectively, with 10 bases between them. The CDR3 loop is CASSVGLGPTEAFF. In nucleotides, the CDR3 is TGTGCCAGCAGCGTAGGTCTGGGGCCCACTGAAGCTTTCTTT.

The gene calls are TRBV10-2 and TRBJ1-2; D ambiguous. The CDR3 sequence is 13 residues long. V was pared by 7 bases and J by 6 bases, with 15 bases between. Germline CDR1 reads WSHSY; CDR2 reads SAAADI. Written as DNA, the CDR3 is TGCGCCAGCACCAAATCGGAGGGAGATGGCTACACCTTC. Translated: CASTKSEGDGYTF.

This clone was seen a few times. The V gene is TRBV18, the J gene TRBJ1-5; TRBD1 is a possible D gene (6 bases). CDR3 length: 17 residues. V was clipped by 6 bases and J by 2 bases, with 20 bases between them. Germline V gives CDR1 KGHSH, CDR2 LQKENI. CDR3 bases: TGTGCCAGCTCGCCGTTTTTCGTTAAGGGGGGCAATCAGCCCCAGCATTTT. This encodes CASSPFFVKGGNQPQHF.

V gene TRBV7-2 combines with J gene TRBJ1-1, with a possible D match to TRBD1 (5 bases). The ends were cut back, 1 base at V and 3 bases at J, with 9 bases in the middle. Germline values: CDR1 SGHTA, CDR2 FQGNSA. This CDR3 comprises 14 residues. The CDR3: CASSLVPRDTEAFF. CDR3 DNA sequence: TGTGCCAGCAGCTTAGTACCCAGGGACACTGAAGCTTTCTTT.

The V and J genes are TRBV27 and TRBJ2-2; 7 bases map to TRBD1. Germline trimming cut 5 bases from V and 4 bases from J; bases unmatched to any gene: 10. The germline gives CDR1 MNHEY, CDR2 SMNVEV (reference sequence). The CDR3 spans 16 residues. Here the CDR3 reads CASSPRVDRTTGELFF. DNA of the CDR3: TGTGCCAGCAGTCCGCGTGTGGACAGGACCACCGGGGAGCTGTTTTTT.

This chain uses TRBV5-1 with TRBJ2-7, with a possible D match to TRBD1 (6 bases). V was shortened by 1 base and J by 5 bases, with 13 bases between the two germline ends. The CDR3 spans 14 residues. Germline CDR1 is SGHRS and CDR2 is YFSETQ. The CDR3 bases are TGCGCCAGCAGCTTGCGAGCCAGGGGTCACGAGCAGTACTTC. Translated, it gives CASSLRARGHEQYF.

J is TRBJ2-1 and V is TRBV4-1; D possibly corresponds to TRBD1 (5 bases). The V end lost 0 bases, the J end lost 0 bases, and 15 bases lay between the germline ends. Germline V CDR1 and CDR2: MGHRA, YSYEKL. This CDR3 comprises 18 residues. CDR3 in DNA: TGCGCCAGCAGCCAAGATTCGTTCGGCCAGGGCTCCTACAATGAGCAGTTCTTC. Its translation is CASSQDSFGQGSYNEQFF.

This rearrangement joins TRBV5-6 to TRBJ1-4, with 10 bases lining up with TRBD1. CDR3 length: 13 residues. The germline gives CDR1 SGHDT, CDR2 YYEEEE. J lost 15 bases, V lost 0 bases, and 5 bases had no gene match. Here the CDR3 reads CASSLGGQGKVFF. The CDR3 DNA sequence: TGTGCCAGCAGCTTGGGGGGACAGGGGAAGGTGTTTTTT.

This clone showed up just a few times. V and J are TRBV5-4 and TRBJ2-5; 9 nucleotides align to TRBD2. The V gene end was trimmed by 4 bases and the J gene end by 2 bases; junction bases not matched to a gene: 9. The CDR3 is 16 amino acids. Germline V gene lookup returns CDR1 SGHNT and CDR2 YYREEE (reference sequence). CDR3 amino acids: CASSPAGGSPQETQYF. CDR3 sequence (DNA): TGTGCCAGCAGCCCGGCGGGGGGGTCACCTCAAGAGACCCAGTACTTC.

The chain carries TRBV28 and TRBJ2-1; D is perhaps TRBD2 (6 bases). Germline assignment: CDR1 MDHEN and CDR2 SYDVKM. V lost 5 bases and J 0 bases, leaving 11 bases between the germline ends. This CDR3 comprises 15 residues. The CDR3 loop reads CASSGGRSSYNEQFF. As DNA, the CDR3 is TGTGCCAGCAGTGGGGGGAGAAGCTCCTACAATGAGCAGTTCTTC.

V is TRBV10-3 and J is TRBJ2-7, with 7 bases fitting TRBD1. Germline trimming cut 4 bases from V and 4 bases from J; bases unmatched to any gene: 10. The CDR3 extends over 15 amino acids. Germline lookup yields CDR1 ENHRY and CDR2 SYGVKD. The CDR3 sequence is CAISGVGGSPYEQYF. The CDR3 nucleotides are TGTGCCATCAGTGGGGTAGGGGGCTCCCCATACGAGCAGTACTTC.

This chain links TRBV5-5 with TRBJ1-4; D is unclear. The ends were cut back, 2 bases at V and 7 bases at J, with 9 bases in the middle. The CDR3 sequence is 13 residues long. The germline CDR1 and CDR2 sequences are SGHKS and YYEKEE (reference sequence). CDR3 DNA: TGTGCCAGCAGCTTCATGGAGAGTGAAAAACTGTTTTTT. This encodes CASSFMESEKLFF.

CDR3 in amino acids: CASSVGGGSTEAFF. The CDR3 bases are TGTGCCAGTAGTGTTGGGGGGGGGAGCACTGAAGCTTTCTTT. This chain links TRBV19 with TRBJ1-1, with D tentatively TRBD1 (5 bases). V was clipped by 5 bases and J by 4 bases, with 14 bases between them. Germline CDR1 reads LNHDA; CDR2 reads SQIVND (reference sequence). This CDR3 has 14 amino acids.

The chain joins TRBV28 to TRBJ1-2; D remains ambiguous. The germline V gene encodes CDR1 MDHEN and CDR2 SYDVKM. Trimming pared 6 bases from V and 0 bases from J, leaving 5 bases between. This CDR3 comprises 12 residues. This chain's CDR3 is CASSPANYGYTF. The CDR3 coding sequence is TGTGCCAGCAGCCCAGCTAACTATGGCTACACCTTC.

The chain combines TRBV18 with TRBJ1-4, with 8 bases identical to TRBD1. CDR1 and CDR2 from the germline V gene are KGHSH and LQKENI. J gave up 6 bases and V 6 bases, and 18 bases lay outside the gene matches. The CDR3 contains 18 residues. The CDR3 reads CASSLRTGSLRSDEKLFF. In nucleotides, the CDR3 is TGTGCCAGCTCCCTTAGGACAGGGAGTCTACGTTCGGATGAAAAACTGTTTTTT.

This clone occurred a few times. The rearrangement joins TRBV25-1 to TRBJ2-2; no clear D gene. The V end lost 6 bases, the J end lost 7 bases, and 18 bases lay between the germline ends. Germline-derived CDR1 and CDR2 are MGHDK and SYGVNS. The CDR3 runs 15 residues. The CDR3 bases are TGTGCCAGCAGCTCCCTTCACTACACCATCGGGGAGCTGTTTTTT. Its protein product is CASSSLHYTIGELFF.

The rearrangement joins TRBV4-1 to TRBJ1-3; D not certain. V was clipped by 2 bases and J by 1 base, with 12 bases between them. Germline V CDR1 and CDR2: MGHRA, YSYEKL. CDR3 length: 16 residues. CDR3 nucleotides: TGCGCCAGCAGCCAAAATGACGGAGATTCTGGAAACACCATATATTTT. Translation gives CASSQNDGDSGNTIYF.

The V and J genes are TRBV11-1 and TRBJ2-5; 11 nucleotides agree with TRBD2. This CDR3 has 15 amino acids. CDR1 and CDR2 from the germline V gene are SGHAT and FQDESV (reference sequence). V lost 10 bases, J lost 2 bases, and 9 bases stayed unmatched. The CDR3 region is CATLATSGGQETQYF. The CDR3 DNA reads as TGTGCCACCCTGGCCACTAGCGGGGGACAAGAGACCCAGTACTTC.

The V and J genes are TRBV7-2 and TRBJ2-7; the D is unclear. The CDR3 sequence is 13 residues long. CDR1 SGHTA and CDR2 FQGNSA come from the germline V gene. Deletions cut 3 bases from V and 0 bases from J, with 6 bases between. The CDR3 DNA is TGTGCCAGCAGCTTGGCAGGCTCCTACGAGCAGTACTTC. This encodes CASSLAGSYEQYF. The full variable domain, rest sourced from reference TRBV7-2 and TRBJ2-7, is GAGVSQSPSNKVTEKGKDVELRCDPISGHTALYWYRQSLGQGLEFLIYFQGNSAPDKSGLPSDRFSAERTGGSVSTLTIQRTQQEDSAVYLCASSLAGSYEQYFGPGTRLTVT.

This chain connects TRBV5-1 to TRBJ2-1; 7 bases agree with TRBD1. Germline V gives CDR1 SGHRS, CDR2 YFSETQ. V dropped 2 bases and J dropped 2; count of bases not matched to a gene: 7. The CDR3 covers 16 residues. In DNA form, the CDR3 reads TGCGCCAGCAGCTTTACCGGGACAGATCCCTACAATGAGCAGTTCTTC. Its translation is CASSFTGTDPYNEQFF.

This chain links TRBV5-1 with TRBJ2-1; D possibly corresponds to TRBD1 (6 bases). Germline V CDR1 and CDR2: SGHRS, YFSETQ. This CDR3 region has 12 residues. Trimming took 3 bases from V and 11 from J, leaving 12 bases between them. The CDR3 DNA sequence: TGCGCCAGCAGCTACGGACAGCGTCAGCAGTTCTTC. Encoded protein: CASSYGQRQQFF.

This clone was found once. The chain couples TRBV5-1 to TRBJ1-3, with D hard to call. Germline V gene sequence: CDR1 SGHRS, CDR2 YFSETQ. V was clipped by 0 bases and J by 8 bases, with 15 bases between them. The CDR3 is 15 amino acids. The CDR3 region has the DNA TGCGCCAGCAGCTTGGTCGGCCGGAGGGCGGACACCATATATTTT. This sequence encodes CASSLVGRRADTIYF.

The chain has TRBV4-2 and TRBJ2-7, with 12 bases fitting TRBD2. In germline, CDR1 is LGHNA, CDR2 YNFKEQ. This CDR3 is built from 17 residues. Trimming at V came to 2 bases and at J to 1 base, leaving 6 bases not matched to a gene. The DNA of the CDR3 is TGTGCCAGCAGCCAACGCCTAGCGGGGGGGCCTTCCTACGAGCAGTACTTC. Translating it yields CASSQRLAGGPSYEQYF.